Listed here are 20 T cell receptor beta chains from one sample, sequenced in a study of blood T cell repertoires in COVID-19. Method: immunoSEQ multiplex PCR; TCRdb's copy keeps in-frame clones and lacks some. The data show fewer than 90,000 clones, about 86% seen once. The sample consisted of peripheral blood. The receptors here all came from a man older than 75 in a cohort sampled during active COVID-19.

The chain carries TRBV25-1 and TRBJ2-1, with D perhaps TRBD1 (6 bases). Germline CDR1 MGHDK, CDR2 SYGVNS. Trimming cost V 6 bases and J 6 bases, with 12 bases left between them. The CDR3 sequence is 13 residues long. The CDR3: CASSDRWGNEQFF. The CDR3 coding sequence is TGTGCCAGCAGCGACAGGTGGGGCAATGAGCAGTTCTTC.

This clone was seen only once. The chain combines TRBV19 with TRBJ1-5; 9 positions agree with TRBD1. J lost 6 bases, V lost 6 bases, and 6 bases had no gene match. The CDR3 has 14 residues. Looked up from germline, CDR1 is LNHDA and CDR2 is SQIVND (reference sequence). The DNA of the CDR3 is TGTGCCAGTAGCCCCACAGGGGGCGGTCAGCCCCAGCATTTT. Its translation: CASSPTGGGQPQHF.

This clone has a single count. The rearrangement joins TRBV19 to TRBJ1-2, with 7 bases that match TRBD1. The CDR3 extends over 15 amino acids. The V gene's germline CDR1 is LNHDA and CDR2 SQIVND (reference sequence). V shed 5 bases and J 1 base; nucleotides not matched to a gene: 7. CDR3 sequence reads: CASSPQTGNNYGYTF. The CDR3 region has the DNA TGTGCCAGTAGTCCCCAGACAGGGAATAACTATGGCTACACCTTC.

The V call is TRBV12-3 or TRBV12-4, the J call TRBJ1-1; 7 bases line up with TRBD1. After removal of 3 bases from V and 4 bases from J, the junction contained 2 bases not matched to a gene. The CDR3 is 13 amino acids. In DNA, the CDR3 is TGTGCCAGCAGTTTTTCAGGGGGCACTGAAGCTTTCTTT. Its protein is CASSFSGGTEAFF.

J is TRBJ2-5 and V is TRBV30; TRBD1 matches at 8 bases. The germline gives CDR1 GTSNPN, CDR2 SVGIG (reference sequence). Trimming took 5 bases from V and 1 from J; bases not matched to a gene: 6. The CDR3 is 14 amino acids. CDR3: CAWGRGTGQETQYF. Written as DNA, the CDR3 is TGTGCCTGGGGCAGAGGGACAGGCCAAGAGACCCAGTACTTC.

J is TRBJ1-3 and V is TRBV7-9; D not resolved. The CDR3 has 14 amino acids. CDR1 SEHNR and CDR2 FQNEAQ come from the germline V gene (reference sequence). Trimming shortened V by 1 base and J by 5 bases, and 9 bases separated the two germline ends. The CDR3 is CASSLVEGRNTIYF. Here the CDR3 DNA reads TGTGCCAGCAGCTTAGTAGAGGGAAGAAACACCATATATTTT.

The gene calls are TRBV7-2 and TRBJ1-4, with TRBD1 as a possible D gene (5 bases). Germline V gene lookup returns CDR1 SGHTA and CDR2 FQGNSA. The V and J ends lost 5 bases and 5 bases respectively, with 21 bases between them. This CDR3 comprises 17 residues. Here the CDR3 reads CASSLLISWGENEKLFF. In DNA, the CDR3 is TGTGCCAGCAGCCTCCTCATCTCATGGGGGGAAAATGAAAAACTGTTTTTT.

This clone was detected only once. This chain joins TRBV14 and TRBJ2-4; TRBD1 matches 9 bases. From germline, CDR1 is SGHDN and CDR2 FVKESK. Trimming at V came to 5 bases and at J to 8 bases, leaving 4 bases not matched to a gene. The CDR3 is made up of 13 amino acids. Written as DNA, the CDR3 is TGTGCCAGCAGCAAGACAGGGGGACACATTCAGTACTTC. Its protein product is CASSKTGGHIQYF.

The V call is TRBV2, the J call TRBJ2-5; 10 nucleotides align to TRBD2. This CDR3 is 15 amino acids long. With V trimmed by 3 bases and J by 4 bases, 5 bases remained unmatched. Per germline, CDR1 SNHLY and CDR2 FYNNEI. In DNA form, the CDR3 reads TGTGCCAGCAGTGAGATACTAGCGGGGTTAGAGACCCAGTACTTC. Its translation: CASSEILAGLETQYF.

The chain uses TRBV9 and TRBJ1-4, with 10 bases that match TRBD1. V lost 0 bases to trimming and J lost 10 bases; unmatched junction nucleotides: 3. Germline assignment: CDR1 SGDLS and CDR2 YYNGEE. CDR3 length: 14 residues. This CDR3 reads CASSVGDRGGKLFF. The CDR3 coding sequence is TGTGCCAGCAGCGTAGGGGACAGGGGAGGAAAACTGTTTTTT.

CDR3: CASSRLWSSYNEQFF. In nucleotides, the CDR3 is TGTGCCAGTAGTAGGCTCTGGAGCTCCTACAATGAGCAGTTCTTC. The chain joins TRBV19 to TRBJ2-1; D not resolved. This CDR3 has 15 amino acids. Looked up from germline, CDR1 is LNHDA and CDR2 is SQIVND (reference sequence). V was cut by 4 bases and J by 0 bases, with 10 bases left in between.

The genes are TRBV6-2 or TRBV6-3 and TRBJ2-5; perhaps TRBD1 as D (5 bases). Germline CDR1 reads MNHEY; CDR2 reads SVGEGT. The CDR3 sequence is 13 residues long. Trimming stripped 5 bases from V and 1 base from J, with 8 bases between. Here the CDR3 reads CASSRQLQETQYF. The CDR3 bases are TGTGCCAGCAGTAGACAGCTCCAAGAGACCCAGTACTTC.

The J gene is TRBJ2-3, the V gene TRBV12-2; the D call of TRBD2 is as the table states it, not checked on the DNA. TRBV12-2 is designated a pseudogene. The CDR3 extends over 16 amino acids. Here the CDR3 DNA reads TGTGCAAGTCGCCCACGTCTAGCTCGACCCACAGATACGCAGTATTTT. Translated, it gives CASRPRLARPTDTQYF.

The CDR3 here is CARRGARGGAGTGELFF. Written as DNA, the CDR3 is TGTGCCCGCCGCGGGGCTCGCGGGGGGGCCGGGACCGGGGAGCTGTTTTTT. The chain combines TRBV9 with TRBJ2-2; TRBD2 matches at 9 bases. The CDR3 totals 17 residues. Germline V gene sequence: CDR1 SGDLS, CDR2 YYNGEE. J was trimmed by 5 bases and V by 10 bases; bases with no gene match: 18.

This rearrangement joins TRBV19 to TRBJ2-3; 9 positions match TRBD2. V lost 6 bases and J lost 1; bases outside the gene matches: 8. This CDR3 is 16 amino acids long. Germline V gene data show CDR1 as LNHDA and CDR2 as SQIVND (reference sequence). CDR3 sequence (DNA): TGTGCCAGTAGGAAGGGCGGGGGGGCCGGCACAGATACGCAGTATTTT. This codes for CASRKGGGAGTDTQYF.

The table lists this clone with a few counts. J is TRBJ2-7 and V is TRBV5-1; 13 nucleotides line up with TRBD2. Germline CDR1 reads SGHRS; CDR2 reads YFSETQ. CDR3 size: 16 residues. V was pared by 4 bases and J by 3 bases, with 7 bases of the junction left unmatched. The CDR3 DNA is TGCGCCAGCAGCACCGGGACTAGCGGGGTGCTCTACGAGCAGTACTTC. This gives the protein CASSTGTSGVLYEQYF.

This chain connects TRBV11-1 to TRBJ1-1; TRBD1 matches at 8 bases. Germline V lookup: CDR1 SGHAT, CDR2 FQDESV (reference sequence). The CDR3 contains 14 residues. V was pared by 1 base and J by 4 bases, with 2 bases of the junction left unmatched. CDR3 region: CASSLDRGITEAFF. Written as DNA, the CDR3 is TGTGCCAGCAGCTTAGACAGGGGGATCACTGAAGCTTTCTTT.

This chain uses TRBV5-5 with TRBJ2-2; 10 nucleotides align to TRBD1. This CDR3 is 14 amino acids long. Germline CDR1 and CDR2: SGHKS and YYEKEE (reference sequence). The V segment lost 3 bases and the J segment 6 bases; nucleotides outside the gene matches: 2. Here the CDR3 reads CASSSGTGAGELFF. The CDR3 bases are TGTGCCAGCAGCTCCGGGACAGGGGCCGGGGAGCTGTTTTTT.

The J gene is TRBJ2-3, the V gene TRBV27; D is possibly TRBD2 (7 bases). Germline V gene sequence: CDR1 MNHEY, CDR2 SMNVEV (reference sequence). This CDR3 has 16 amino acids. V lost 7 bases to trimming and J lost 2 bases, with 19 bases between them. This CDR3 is CASTMGVGGATDTQYF. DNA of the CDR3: TGTGCCAGCACCATGGGGGTGGGGGGGGCCACAGATACGCAGTATTTT.

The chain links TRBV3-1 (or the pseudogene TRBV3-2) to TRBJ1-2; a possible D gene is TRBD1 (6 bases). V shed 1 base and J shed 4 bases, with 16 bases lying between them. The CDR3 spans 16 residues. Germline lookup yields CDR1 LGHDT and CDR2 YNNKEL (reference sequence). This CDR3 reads CASSQGDLDSSYGYTF. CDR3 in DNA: TGTGCCAGCAGCCAAGGAGACTTGGACAGTTCCTATGGCTACACCTTC.